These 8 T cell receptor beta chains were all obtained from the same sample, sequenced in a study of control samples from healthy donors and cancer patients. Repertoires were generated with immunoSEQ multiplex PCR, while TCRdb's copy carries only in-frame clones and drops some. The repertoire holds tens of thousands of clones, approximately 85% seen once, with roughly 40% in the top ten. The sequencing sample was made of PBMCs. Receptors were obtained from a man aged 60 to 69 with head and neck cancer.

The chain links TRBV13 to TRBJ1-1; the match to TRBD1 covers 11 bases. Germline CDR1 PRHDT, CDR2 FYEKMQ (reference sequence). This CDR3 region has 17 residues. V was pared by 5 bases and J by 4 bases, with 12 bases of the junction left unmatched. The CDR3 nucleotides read TGTGCCAGCAGCCCAGGGGGGGACAGGGGGGCGGGCACTGAAGCTTTCTTT. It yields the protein CASSPGGDRGAGTEAFF.

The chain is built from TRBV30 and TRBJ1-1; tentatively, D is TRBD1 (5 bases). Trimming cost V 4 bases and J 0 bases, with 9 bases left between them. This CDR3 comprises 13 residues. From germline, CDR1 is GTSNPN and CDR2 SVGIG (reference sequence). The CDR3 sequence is CAWKWGMNTEAFF. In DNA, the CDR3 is TGTGCCTGGAAATGGGGCATGAACACTGAAGCTTTCTTT.

This CDR3 is CSATNRGGYTF. The CDR3 DNA sequence: TGCAGTGCTACGAATCGGGGCGGCTACACCTTC. This sequence joins TRBV20-1 and TRBJ1-2, with a possible D match to TRBD1 (5 bases). The CDR3 covers 11 residues. Germline V lookup: CDR1 DFQATT, CDR2 SNEGSKA (reference sequence). V lost 4 bases and J lost 8, with 11 bases in between.

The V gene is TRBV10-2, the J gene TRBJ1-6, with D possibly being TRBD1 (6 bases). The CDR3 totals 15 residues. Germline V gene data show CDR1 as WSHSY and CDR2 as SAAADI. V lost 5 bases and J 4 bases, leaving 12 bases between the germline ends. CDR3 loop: CASSQGRGYNSPLHF. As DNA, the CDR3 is TGCGCCAGCAGTCAGGGGAGGGGGTATAATTCACCCCTCCACTTT.

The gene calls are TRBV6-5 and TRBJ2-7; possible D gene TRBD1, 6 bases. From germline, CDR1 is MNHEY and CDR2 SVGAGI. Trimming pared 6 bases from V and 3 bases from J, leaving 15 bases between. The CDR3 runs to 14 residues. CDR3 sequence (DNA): TGTGCCAGCAGCCGCTCCCAGACAGGCTACGAGCAGTACGTC. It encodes CASSRSQTGYEQYV.

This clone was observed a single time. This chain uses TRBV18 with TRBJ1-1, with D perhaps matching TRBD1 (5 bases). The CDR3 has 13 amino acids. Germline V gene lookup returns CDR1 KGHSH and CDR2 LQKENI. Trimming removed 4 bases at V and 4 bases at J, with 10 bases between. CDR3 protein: CASSQGPSTEAFF. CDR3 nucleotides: TGTGCCAGCTCACAGGGACCGAGCACTGAAGCTTTCTTT.

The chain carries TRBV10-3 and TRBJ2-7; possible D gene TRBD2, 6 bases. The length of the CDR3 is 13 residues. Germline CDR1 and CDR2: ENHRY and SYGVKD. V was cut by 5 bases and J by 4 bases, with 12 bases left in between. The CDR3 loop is CAISSLGRYEQYF. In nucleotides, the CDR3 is TGTGCCATCAGTTCCCTGGGGAGGTACGAGCAGTACTTC.

The chain's CDR3 is CASSLATPGDTQYF. In DNA form, the CDR3 reads TGCGCCAGCAGCTTGGCTACCCCGGGGGATACGCAGTATTTT. The chain recombines TRBV5-1 with TRBJ2-3; a weak D match, TRBD2 (5 bases). CDR1 is SGHRS, CDR2 YFSETQ, per germline. The V gene lost 0 bases and the J gene lost 6 bases, with 11 bases spanning the gap. The CDR3 covers 14 residues.